This TCR beta chain was captured in a study of early stage breast cancer tumors. Between the trimmed V and J ends, which lost 1 base and 4 bases, there was a span of 13 bases. The CDR3 covers 15 residues. CDR1 and CDR2 (germline): SNHLY, FYNNEI. Sequenced by immunoSEQ multiplex PCR; TCRdb stores in-frame clones only, minus some. The table includes some 21,000 clones, approximately 80% detected once. Sequencing was performed on blood. The receptor was isolated from a person aged 55-75 years with breast cancer. The chain carries TRBV2 and TRBJ2-5; no definite D call. CDR3 residues: CASSEGLGRGETQYF. The CDR3 DNA reads as TGTGCCAGCAGTGAAGGGCTGGGCAGAGGAGAGACCCAGTACTTC.